The rows below give T cell receptor beta chains drawn from one sample of a study of radiation and T cells in renal cell carcinoma. Some clones are missing from TCRdb's copy, which holds only in-frame ones; the method was immunoSEQ multiplex PCR. This table holds more than 65,000 clones, about 86% found once. Sequencing used blood, obtained from a patient whose treatment included radiotherapy and nephrectomy. These TCRs come from a woman aged 50 to 60 with renal cell carcinoma. CDR3s include the opening cysteine and the closing phenylalanine or tryptophan. Each record gives: CDR3 DNA, CDR3 protein, CDR3 length, D gene, V gene, J gene, clone size. The D gene is left open where the match is weak. Expanded clones get a size class; other rows say once, few or many, or leave the size out.

TGTGCCAGCAGCTTATTGGCAGGGGGAGGTAATCAGCCCCAGCATTTT	CASSLLAGGGNQPQHF	16	TRBD1	TRBV7-8	TRBJ1-5	-
TGTGCCAGCAGCCGGACAGGAGGGGGGAACACTGAAGCTTTCTTT	CASSRTGGGNTEAFF	15	TRBD1	TRBV7-6	TRBJ1-1	-
TGTGCCAGCAGGTCCGGGACAGTGGAGACCCAGTACTTC	CASRSGTVETQYF	13	TRBD1	TRBV6-5	TRBJ2-5	once
TGTGCCAGCAGTGAATTCGGGGGGGGCCAAGAGACCCAGTACTTC	CASSEFGGGQETQYF	15	TRBD2	TRBV25-1	TRBJ2-5	-
TGCGCCAGCAGCCGCAGCTTGGGTAGGTCCTACAATGAGCAGTTCTTC	CASSRSLGRSYNEQFF	16	-	TRBV5-1	TRBJ2-1	-
TGCGCCAGCAGCCAAGAAGGGGAGACTGAAGCTTTCTTT	CASSQEGETEAFF	13	-	TRBV4-3	TRBJ1-1	-
TGTGCCAGCAGTGAAAGGGGGACAGCAGTATCGGATACGCAGTATTTT	CASSERGTAVSDTQYF	16	TRBD1	TRBV6-1	TRBJ2-3	-
TGTGCCAGCAGCTTGGGGGGGGAGAGACAGGGTCGTGGCTACACCTTC	CASSLGGERQGRGYTF	16	TRBD1	TRBV7-2	TRBJ1-2	-
TGTGCCAGTAGTATGGGGACAGGTGGAGCTTCCTACAATGAGCAGTTCTTC	CASSMGTGGASYNEQFF	17	TRBD1	TRBV19	TRBJ2-1	-
TGCGCCAGCAGCCAAAGGGGGACTAGTACGCAGTATTTT	CASSQRGTSTQYF	13	TRBD2	TRBV4-3	TRBJ2-3	-
TGTGCCAGCAGCTTAACCAGGGCTGGAAACACCATATATTTT	CASSLTRAGNTIYF	14	-	TRBV7-3	TRBJ1-3	-
TGTGCCAGCAGGATACCTAGCGGCTCCTACGAGCAGTACTTC	CASRIPSGSYEQYF	14	TRBD2	TRBV6-1	TRBJ2-7	-
TGTGCCGGCTATAACAGGGGACCCTATGGCTACACCTTC	CAGYNRGPYGYTF	13	TRBD1	TRBV6-6	TRBJ1-2	-